The present entry profiles one TCR beta chain with its context. Researchers sorted participants into cohorts using their self-reported clinical history. The sample is drawn from a study of blood T cell repertoires in COVID-19. Study context: Material from acute and convalescent COVID-19 was sourced from the United States, Italy and Spain. Nucleic acid was either cDNA or gDNA, and it came from T cells, B-cell-depleted T cells, or PBMCs.

Here immunoSEQ multiplex PCR was the method, and the copy in TCRdb shows in-frame clones only, minus some. The table has 200,000 to 250,000 clones, about nine tenths seen once. This CDR3 contains 15 residues. V was trimmed by 9 bases and J by 0 bases, leaving 16 bases between them. CDR1 MNHEY and CDR2 SMNVEV come from the germline V gene (reference sequence). The TCR sequence derives from a woman aged 40-49 years with acute COVID-19. V and J are TRBV27 and TRBJ2-3, with D perhaps matching TRBD1 (8 bases). Sample: PBMCs or T cells enriched from blood (not recorded which). CDR3 amino acids: CASRDRGLSTDTQYF. CDR3 in DNA: TGTGCCAGTCGAGACAGGGGACTAAGCACAGATACGCAGTATTTT.